The 12 T cell receptor beta chains reported below all come from one sample, sequenced in a study of graft-versus-host responses after intestinal transplantation. Their cognate antigens are unknown. The method was immunoSEQ multiplex PCR; TCRdb's version includes in-frame clones alone and lacks a portion of them. The sample holds approximately 90,000 clones, roughly 80% seen once. Sequenced here: unstimulated CD4+ T cells sorted from spleen or lymph node cells, sampled before intestinal transplant. Every receptor here comes from a human donor who received an intestinal transplant.

In its sample, this clone was seen once. This chain links TRBV6-6 with TRBJ1-1; D is undetermined. Germline CDR1 MNHNY, CDR2 SVGAGI (reference sequence). V lost 6 bases and J 3 bases, leaving 11 bases between the germline ends. The CDR3 is 13 amino acids. The CDR3 reads CASSPTRDTEAFF. The CDR3 DNA follows: TGTGCCAGCAGCCCCACTAGGGACACTGAAGCTTTCTTT.

Turning to this clone: The same CDR3 can be traced to other DNA sequences in this sample. This chain connects TRBV18 to TRBJ2-5, with D unclear. The CDR3 runs to 14 residues. The germline V and J ends were trimmed by 1 base and 0 bases, with 6 bases remaining between them. Germline-derived CDR1 and CDR2 are KGHSH and LQKENI. The CDR3 bases are TGTGCCAGCTCACCACGCCGGGACCAAGAGACCCAGTACTTC. The encoded protein is CASSPRRDQETQYF.

This chain joins TRBV7-9 and TRBJ2-3; the match to TRBD2 covers 10 bases. The CDR3 consists of 14 residues. From germline, CDR1 is SEHNR and CDR2 FQNEAQ (reference sequence). The junction had 1 base not matched to a gene; V was cut back by 4 bases and J by 3 bases. The CDR3 DNA follows: TGTGCCAGCAGCTCGACTAGCGGGACAGATACGCAGTATTTT. Residues: CASSSTSGTDTQYF.

The genes are TRBV7-3 and TRBJ2-2, with D possibly being TRBD2 (5 bases). V dropped 1 base and J dropped 1 base, with 7 bases sitting between them. Germline V CDR1 and CDR2: SGHTA, FQGTGA. The CDR3 totals 15 residues. The chain's CDR3 is CASSLKLGNTGELFF. The CDR3 nucleotides are TGTGCCAGCAGCTTAAAACTAGGGAACACCGGGGAGCTGTTTTTT. Using reference TRBV7-3 and TRBJ2-2 for the parts outside the CDR3, the full variable domain is GAGVSQTPSNKVTEKGKYVELRCDPISGHTALYWYRQSLGQGPEFLIYFQGTGAADDSGLPNDRFFAVRPEGSVSTLKIQRTERGDSAVYLCASSLKLGNTGELFFGEGSRLTVL.

V is TRBV5-1 and J is TRBJ2-2; weak D call: TRBD2 (5 bases). Germline CDR1 reads SGHRS; CDR2 reads YFSETQ. Trimming removed 4 bases from V and 1 base from J, with 8 bases in between. The CDR3 consists of 14 residues. The CDR3 spells CASSEGLNTGELFF. The CDR3 region has the DNA TGCGCCAGCAGCGAGGGATTGAACACCGGGGAGCTGTTTTTT.

The chain links TRBV18 to TRBJ2-1; 9 bases are shared with TRBD1. The V and J ends lost 0 bases and 5 bases, in that order; junction bases with no gene match: 5. The CDR3 spans 16 residues. The germline gives CDR1 KGHSH, CDR2 LQKENI. The CDR3 loop is CASSPPTGGTNNEQFF. The CDR3 coding sequence is TGTGCCAGCTCACCACCCACAGGGGGCACAAACAATGAGCAGTTCTTC.

The chain recombines TRBV11-3 with TRBJ2-3; TRBD2 agrees at 11 bases. The V gene's germline CDR1 is SGHNT and CDR2 YENEEA. This CDR3 is 16 amino acids long. Trimming cost V 3 bases and J 3 bases; bases outside gene matches: 5. The DNA of the CDR3 is TGTGCCAGCAGCTTCGTAGTAGCGGGGGGGACAGATACGCAGTATTTT. It is translated as CASSFVVAGGTDTQYF. The entire variable domain, with the rest obtained from reference TRBV11-3 and TRBJ2-3, is as follows: EAGVVQSPRYKIIEKKQPVAFWCNPISGHNTLYWYLQNLGQGPELLIRYENEEAVDDSQLPKDRFSAERLKGVDSTLKIQPAELGDSAVYLCASSFVVAGGTDTQYFGPGTRLTVL.

The CDR3 spells CASSDSSGYTF. In DNA, the CDR3 is TGTGCCAGCAGCGACTCGAGTGGCTACACCTTC. This chain connects TRBV9 to TRBJ1-2; D gene uncertain. The CDR3 runs to 11 residues. With 3 bases removed from V and 7 bases from J, the gap between germline ends came to 7 bases. CDR1 is SGDLS, CDR2 YYNGEE, per germline. The whole variable domain, filled in from reference TRBV9 and TRBJ1-2, reads DSGVTQTPKHLITATGQRVTLRCSPRSGDLSVYWYQQSLDQGLQFLIQYYNGEERAKGNILERFSAQQFPDLHSELNLSSLELGDSALYFCASSDSSGYTFGSGTRLTVV.

This chain links TRBV27 with TRBJ2-5, with D unresolved. Looked up from germline, CDR1 is MNHEY and CDR2 is SMNVEV (reference sequence). Trimming took 3 bases from V and 4 from J, leaving 9 bases between them. The CDR3 is made up of 13 amino acids. The CDR3 DNA sequence: TGTGCCAGCAGTTTCAGCGACGTAGAGACCCAGTACTTC. This translates into CASSFSDVETQYF.

CDR3 sequence: CASSLVGQGMGEQFF. DNA of the CDR3: TGCGCCAGCAGCTTGGTGGGACAGGGGATGGGTGAGCAGTTCTTC. The chain has TRBV5-1 and TRBJ2-1, with 10 bases that match TRBD1. CDR3 length: 15 amino acids. The junction had 6 bases not matched to a gene; V was cut back by 0 bases and J by 9 bases. Germline lookup yields CDR1 SGHRS and CDR2 YFSETQ.

The chain links TRBV29-1 to TRBJ2-1, with 9 bases identical to TRBD2. This CDR3 is 14 amino acids long. Germline CDR1 reads SQVTM; CDR2 reads ANQGSEA. V lost 6 bases and J lost 10; bases outside the gene matches: 13. CDR3 amino acids: CSVTGRGGLREQFF. The CDR3 DNA is TGCAGCGTCACGGGGCGGGGGGGCCTCAGGGAGCAGTTCTTC.

V gene TRBV19 combines with J gene TRBJ2-7; possibly TRBD1 for D (6 bases). Trimming stripped 5 bases from V and 0 bases from J, with 14 bases between. The CDR3 is 15 amino acids. Germline V gene lookup returns CDR1 LNHDA and CDR2 SQIVND (reference sequence). The CDR3 DNA follows: TGTGCCAGTAGTCCAATGGGGGCTAACTCCTACGAGCAGTACTTC. The encoded protein is CASSPMGANSYEQYF.